The T cell receptor (beta chain) under discussion was sequenced for a study of T-cell reconstitution after alpha-beta-depleted transplantation in children. CDR1 is DFQATT and CDR2 is SNEGSKA in the germline V gene (reference sequence). V was pared by 3 bases and J by 11 bases, with 17 bases between. The CDR3 has 14 residues. Unique molecular identifiers were incorporated when the TCRbeta library was constructed. TCRdb redid the calling of the PCR reads with MiXCR, one entry per CDR3 protein. The sample lists about a million distinct CDR3 sequences, about 26% occurring once. As to this clonotype: Its antigen is undetermined.

Points from the study as a whole: Several hundred rapidly expanded clones from non-depleted graft cells reportedly supplied alpha-beta T cells about two months post-transplant. From newly produced T cells came most of the T-cell counts and diversity one year after transplant.

The sequence came from a boy under three years old who had a stem cell transplant for SCID, so the T cells may come from the graft donor. This chain links TRBV20-1 with TRBJ1-6, with D possibly TRBD1 on 5 matching bases. The specimen comprised PBMCs, mostly from graft donor cells, sampled 360 days after TCRalphabeta/CD19-depleted stem cell transplant. CDR3 DNA: TGCAGTGCTAGGGAACGGGGGATCGGTACACCCCTCCACTTT. As protein: CSARERGIGTPLHF.